This TCR beta chain is drawn from a study of T-cell memory formation after mild COVID-19. As for the study in general: TCR clusters were mostly donor specific.

As for this clonotype: Its antigen is unidentified.

Study results and caveats: A subset of responding clones appeared in pre-infection memory, suggesting cross-reactive memory joined.

TCRdb re-called the 5' RACE reads with MiXCR, one entry per CDR3 protein. The sample contains about 450,000 distinct CDR3 sequences, 23% of which appear only once. Per germline, CDR1 SGDLS and CDR2 YYNGEE. V was clipped by 8 bases and J by 0 bases, with 12 bases between them. This CDR3 spans 14 amino acids. The rearrangement joins TRBV9 to TRBJ1-3; D not resolved. Sequencing was performed on PBMCs or a T cell subset sorted from them (not recorded which). The source is an adult woman who had mild COVID-19 (a few samples of this study predate the infection). Cell type and time point are not known. The CDR3 nucleotides read TGTGCCAGTAGTGACGGGAGCTCTGGAAACACCATATATTTT. Protein: CASSDGSSGNTIYF.